This TCR beta chain came from a study of blood T cells in healthy people across ages. For the second PCR, which ran for about 6 to 12 cycles, a sample-barcoded 5' primer and a J-beta primer mix were used. Tagging of each cDNA molecule was performed by a template-switch adaptor with 12 random nucleotides. Sequencing of every sample gave 3 million or more CDR3-containing paired-end reads. TCRdb analysed the 5' RACE reads with MiXCR anew, one entry per CDR3 protein. In the table there are 650,000 to 800,000 distinct CDR3 sequences, 52% of which are singletons. The CDR3 totals 14 residues. This clonotype is a singleton in its sample. What it binds is not known. Just one base apart from a much larger clone, this may be a read error. Study-wide points: Long-lived donors had more naive CD4+ cells and higher diversity than aged donors.

The sequencing sample was made of blood. The receptor's source is a woman aged 80 or older in good health. V and J are TRBV12-3 or TRBV12-4 and TRBJ2-4; TRBD2 matches 8 bases. The J call may be wrong; the DNA end is better matched by TRBJ2-7. CDR3 loop: CASSPSGGDVEQYF. The CDR3 nucleotides are TGTGCCAGCAGTCCAAGCGGGGGAGATGTCGAGCAGTACTTC.